A selection of T cell receptor beta chains follows, all from one sample in a study of shared clonotypes between healthy human individuals. TCRdb's copy holds only in-frame clones and misses some; the assay was immunoSEQ multiplex PCR. The data show more than 2,000,000 clones, with approximately 95% seen just once and about 0.39% held by the top ten. Sequencing was done on a sample of naive CD4+ T cells from PBMCs. These receptors all stem from a man between 18 and 29 years old in good health. Some clones in this sample may be carry-over from other donors' samples. CDR3s include the opening cysteine and the closing phenylalanine or tryptophan. Each record gives: D gene, clone size, J gene, V gene, CDR3 protein, CDR3 DNA. D genes are given only for firm matches. Expanded clones get a size class; other rows say once, few or many, or leave the size out.

>.|.|TRBJ1-4|TRBV18
CASSPQWDTSEKLFF
TGTGCCAGCTCACCACAATGGGACACCTCCGAAAAACTGTTTTTT
>.|once|TRBJ2-7|TRBV28
CASSFVRILREQYF
TGTGCCAGCAGTTTTGTTAGAATCTTACGCGAGCAGTACTTC
>.|.|TRBJ2-1|TRBV5-1
CASSFAVSSYNEQFF
TGCGCCAGCAGCTTCGCTGTCAGCTCCTACAATGAGCAGTTCTTC
>.|.|TRBJ2-7|TRBV2
CAIRQSLSSYEQYF
TGTGCCATAAGACAGTCCCTTAGCTCCTACGAGCAGTACTTC
>.|few|TRBJ1-2|TRBV6-5
CASTTANYGYTF
TGTGCCAGTACGACAGCTAACTATGGCTACACCTTC
>.|.|TRBJ1-2|TRBV28
CASSYRVDYGYTF
TGTGCCAGCAGTTACAGGGTCGACTATGGCTACACCTTC
>.|.|TRBJ2-3|TRBV7-3
CASSSQGTSTDTQYF
TGTGCCAGCAGCTCTCAGGGGACGAGCACAGATACGCAGTATTTT
>.|.|TRBJ2-1|TRBV5-1
CASSLMFSYNEQFF
TGCGCCAGCAGCTTGATGTTTTCCTACAATGAGCAGTTCTTC
>.|.|TRBJ2-1|TRBV6-5
CASSYWGGSYNEQFF
TGTGCCAGCAGTTACTGGGGCGGCTCCTACAATGAGCAGTTCTTC
>.|.|TRBJ2-7|TRBV5-6
CASSLSTTNYEQYF
TGTGCCAGCAGCTTGTCGACTACAAACTACGAGCAGTACTTC
>.|once|TRBJ1-5|TRBV29-1
CSVTVGGANQPQHF
TGCAGCGTTACCGTTGGTGGAGCCAATCAGCCCCAGCATTTT
>TRBD1|.|TRBJ2-7|TRBV10-3
CAITGGGEQYF
TGTGCCATCACAGGGGGCGGCGAGCAGTACTTC
>.|.|TRBJ1-3|TRBV6-5
CASARDSGNTIYF
TGTGCCAGCGCTAGGGATTCTGGAAACACCATATATTTT
>.|.|TRBJ2-2|TRBV9
CASSPAAGELFF
TGTGCCAGCAGCCCCGCCGCCGGGGAGCTGTTTTTT
>TRBD1|.|TRBJ2-3|TRBV5-4
CASSIGGGMTDTQYF
TGTGCCAGCAGCATAGGGGGCGGTATGACAGATACGCAGTATTTT
>TRBD1|.|TRBJ2-3|TRBV9
CASSVTGPDTQYF
TGTGCCAGCAGCGTGACAGGGCCGGATACGCAGTATTTT
>.|.|TRBJ1-5|TRBV30
CAWRGMGGNQPQHF
TGTGCCTGGAGGGGTATGGGGGGCAATCAGCCCCAGCATTTT
>.|.|TRBJ1-3|TRBV9
CASSAYRASGNTIYF
TGTGCCAGCAGCGCCTACAGGGCAAGCGGAAACACCATATATTTT
>.|.|TRBJ1-2|TRBV27
CASSFRNYYGYTF
TGTGCCAGCAGTTTCCGGAATTACTATGGCTACACCTTC
>TRBD2|.|TRBJ2-5|TRBV6-1
CASSEPGLAGEETQYF
TGTGCCAGCAGTGAACCGGGACTAGCGGGAGAAGAGACCCAGTACTTC
>.|.|TRBJ1-5|TRBV19
CASSGRDNQPQHF
TGTGCCAGTAGTGGGCGGGACAATCAGCCCCAGCATTTT
>TRBD1|once|TRBJ1-4|TRBV5-4
CASSRDRSNEKLFF
TGTGCCAGCAGCAGGGACAGATCTAATGAAAAACTGTTTTTT
>.|.|TRBJ2-3|TRBV6-6
CASSSYTYTQYF
TGTGCCAGCAGTTCCTACACTTATACGCAGTATTTT
>TRBD2|.|TRBJ2-1|TRBV10-3
CAITSGRSYNEQFF
TGTGCCATTACTAGCGGCCGTTCCTACAATGAGCAGTTCTTC
>.|.|TRBJ1-2|TRBV2
CASSERTGLSGYTF
TGTGCCAGCAGTGAAAGGACTGGCCTATCTGGCTACACCTTC
>.|.|TRBJ2-5|TRBV18
CASSLTRRETQYF
TGTGCCAGCTCACTCACCCGGAGGGAGACCCAGTACTTC